Sequencing of this T cell receptor (beta chain) was carried out in a study of T-cell reconstitution after alpha-beta-depleted transplantation in children. Findings and caveats of the study: As was reported, about two months after transplant, alpha-beta T cells came from several hundred expanded graft clones.

As regards this clonotype: As yet, its antigen is unknown.

Construction of the TCRbeta library involved unique molecular identifiers. TCRdb processed the PCR reads anew with MiXCR; each CDR3 protein has one entry. Of 700,000 to 850,000 distinct CDR3 sequences detected, 15% to 20% appear once; the ten largest clones hold around 4.5%. CDR3 size: 18 residues. V was pared by 0 bases and J by 0 bases, with 13 bases between. Looked up from germline, CDR1 is SGHRS and CDR2 is YFSETQ. The J gene is TRBJ2-6, the V gene TRBV5-1; weak D call: TRBD1 (5 bases). This sequence was found in a male patient younger than 18 who had a stem cell transplant for acute lymphoblastic leukemia, so the T cells may come from the graft donor. Sequencing used PBMCs, mostly from graft donor cells, obtained 360 days after TCRalphabeta/CD19-depleted stem cell transplant. Here the CDR3 reads CASSLAAGSHSGANVLTF. DNA for the CDR3: TGCGCCAGCAGCTTGGCGGCAGGGTCCCACTCTGGGGCCAACGTCCTGACTTTC.